This T cell receptor (beta chain) is from a study of identical twins. Findings and limits, study-wide: Sharing of beta out-of-frame sequences by twins showed a weaker excess. There were fewer insertions in abundant cord blood beta clonotypes, but memory repertoires showed no such pattern.

Notes on this clonotype: Its target is unknown.

TCRdb used MiXCR to reprocess the 5' RACE reads, holding one entry per CDR3 protein. The data hold approximately 590,000 distinct CDR3 sequences, with nearly 10% observed a single time. The CDR3 has 15 residues. Germline values: CDR1 SQVTM, CDR2 ANQGSEA. Deletions cut 6 bases from V and 8 bases from J, with 24 bases between. These data were also filed under a second study, of yellow fever vaccine responses in identical twins.

The rearrangement links TRBV29-1 to TRBJ2-3, with D perhaps matching TRBD2 (6 bases). This sequence was found in a woman between 18 and 29 years old in good health. What was sequenced was PBMCs. For the CDR3, the DNA is TGCAGCGTGAGTTTGGCGGGCGAGGAGGGTGGTACGCAGTATTTT. Translation gives CSVSLAGEEGGTQYF.